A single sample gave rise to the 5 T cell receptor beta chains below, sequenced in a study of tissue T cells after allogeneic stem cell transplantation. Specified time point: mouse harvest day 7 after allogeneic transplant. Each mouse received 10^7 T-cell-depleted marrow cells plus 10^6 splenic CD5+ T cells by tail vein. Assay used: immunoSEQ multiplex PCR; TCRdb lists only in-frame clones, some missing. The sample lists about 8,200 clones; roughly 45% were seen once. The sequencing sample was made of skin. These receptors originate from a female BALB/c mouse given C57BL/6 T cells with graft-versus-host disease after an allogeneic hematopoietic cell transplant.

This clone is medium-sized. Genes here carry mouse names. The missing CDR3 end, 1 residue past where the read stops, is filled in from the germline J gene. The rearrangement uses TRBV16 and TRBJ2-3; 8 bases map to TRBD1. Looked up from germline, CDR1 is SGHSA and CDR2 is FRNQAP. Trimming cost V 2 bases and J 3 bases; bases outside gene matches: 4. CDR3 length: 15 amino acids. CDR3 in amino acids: CASSLLPGGAETLYF. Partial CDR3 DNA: TGTGCAAGCAGCTTACTCCCAGGGGGCGCAGAAACGCTGTAT.

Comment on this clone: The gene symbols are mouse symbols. CDR3: CASRPTGRAEQFF. The DNA read from the CDR3 is TGTGCTAGCAGGCCGACAGGGAGAGCTGAGCAGTTC. The V call is TRBV29, the J call TRBJ2-1; 7 positions match TRBD1. The read falls 1 residue short of the CDR3 end, and the missing part is taken from the germline J gene. The junction had 6 bases not matched to a gene; V was cut back by 6 bases and J by 7 bases. CDR1 is MSHET, CDR2 SYDVDS, per germline. The CDR3 contains 13 residues.

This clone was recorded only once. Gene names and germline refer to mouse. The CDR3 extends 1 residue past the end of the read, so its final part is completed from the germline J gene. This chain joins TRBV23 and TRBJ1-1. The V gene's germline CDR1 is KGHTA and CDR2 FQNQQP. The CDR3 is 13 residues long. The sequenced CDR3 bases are TGCTCCAGCAGTCAATTTGGGGGCACAGAAGTCTTC. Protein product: CSSSQFGGTEVF. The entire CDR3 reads CSSSQFGGTEVFF.

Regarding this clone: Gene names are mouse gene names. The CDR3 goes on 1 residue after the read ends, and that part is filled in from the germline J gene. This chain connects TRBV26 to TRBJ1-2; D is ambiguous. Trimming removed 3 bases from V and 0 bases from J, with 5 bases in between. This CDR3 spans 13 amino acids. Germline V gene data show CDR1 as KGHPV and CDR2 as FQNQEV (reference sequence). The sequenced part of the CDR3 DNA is TGTGCCAGCAGTCTTACATCAAACTCCGACTACACC. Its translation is CASSLTSNSDYT. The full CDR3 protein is CASSLTSNSDYTF. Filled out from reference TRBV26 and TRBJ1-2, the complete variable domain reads NSKVIQTPRYLVKGQGQKAKMRCIPEKGHPVVFWYQQNKNNEFKFLINFQNQEVLQQIDMTEKRFSAECPSNSPCSLEIQSSEAGDSALYLCASSLTSNSDYTFGSGTRLLVI.

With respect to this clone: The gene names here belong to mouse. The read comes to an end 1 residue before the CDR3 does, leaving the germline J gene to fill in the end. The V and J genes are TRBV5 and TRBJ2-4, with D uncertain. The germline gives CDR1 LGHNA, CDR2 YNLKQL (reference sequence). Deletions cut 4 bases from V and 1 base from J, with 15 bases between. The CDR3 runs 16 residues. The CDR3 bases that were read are TGTGCCAGCAGCCCGGGTCTAAGGTGGGGTCAAAACACCTTGTAC. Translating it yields CASSPGLRWGQNTLY. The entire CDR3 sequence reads CASSPGLRWGQNTLYF.